Shown below are 21 T cell receptor beta chains from a single sample sequenced in a study of shared clonotypes between healthy human individuals. Libraries were prepared by immunoSEQ multiplex PCR; TCRdb keeps only in-frame clonotypes and omits some of them. The table records some 790,000 clones, 72% of them present only once. Source material: memory CD4+ T cells sorted from blood. As to subset: CD45RA-negative fraction. The receptors shown here come from a woman aged 30 to 39 in good health.

The genes are TRBV2 and TRBJ1-4; a weak D match, TRBD1 (5 bases). The CDR3 is made up of 14 amino acids. Between the trimmed V and J ends, which lost 9 bases and 7 bases, there was a span of 18 bases. Per the germline V gene, CDR1 is SNHLY and CDR2 is FYNNEI. CDR3 DNA sequence: TGTGCCAGTCGGGGGGGGACTTATGGTGAAAAACTGTTTTTT. This encodes CASRGGTYGEKLFF.

The sample holds a few counts of this clone. This chain joins TRBV2 and TRBJ2-1, with TRBD2 matching 7 bases. The junction had 6 bases not matched to a gene; V was cut back by 4 bases and J by 6 bases. Germline CDR1 and CDR2: SNHLY and FYNNEI. This CDR3 contains 14 residues. CDR3 region: CASSGLASVNEQFF. CDR3 bases: TGTGCCAGCAGTGGACTAGCTTCGGTCAATGAGCAGTTCTTC.

The chain combines TRBV1 with TRBJ2-4. TRBV1 is deemed a pseudogene. The CDR3 length is 18 residues. The CDR3 DNA reads TGCACCAGCAGCCAAGAGTGGAGCTCAGACATAGCCAAAAACATTCAGTACTTC. It yields the protein CTSSQEWSSDIAKNIQYF.

The rearrangement uses TRBV6-5 and TRBJ1-4, with D possibly TRBD1 on 5 matching bases. V lost 0 bases to trimming and J lost 12 bases, with 11 bases between them. Germline CDR1 MNHEY, CDR2 SVGAGI. CDR3 length: 13 residues. DNA of the CDR3: TGTGCCAGCAGTTACTCATTCAGGGCCGAACTGTTTTTT. It is translated as CASSYSFRAELFF.

The chain employs TRBV25-1 and TRBJ1-3; D is uncertain. CDR1 is MGHDK and CDR2 is SYGVNS in the germline V gene. V lost 4 bases and J 0 bases, leaving 10 bases between the germline ends. This CDR3 region has 15 residues. CDR3 sequence: CASSAFIGSGNTIYF. The CDR3 DNA follows: TGTGCCAGCAGTGCGTTTATTGGCTCTGGAAACACCATATATTTT. Drawing the rest from reference TRBV25-1 and TRBJ1-3, the complete variable domain is EADIYQTPRYLVIGTGKKITLECSQTMGHDKMYWYQQDPGMELHLIHYSYGVNSTEKGDLSSESTVSRIRTEHFPLTLESARPSHTSQYLCASSAFIGSGNTIYFGEGSWLTVV.

The CDR3 bases are TGTGCCACTTCAACTGGGCGTGATCAGCCCCAGCATTTT. Translation gives CATSTGRDQPQHF. V is TRBV6-6 and J is TRBJ1-5; D not resolved. CDR3 length: 13 amino acids. The V gene lost 10 bases and the J gene lost 5 bases, with 15 bases spanning the gap. Germline V gene data show CDR1 as MNHNY and CDR2 as SVGAGI (reference sequence).

On this clone itself: Given a much more abundant clone one base away, this may be a read error. The chain joins TRBV11-1 to TRBJ2-7; TRBD1 aligns across 8 bases. Germline V gene lookup returns CDR1 SGHAT and CDR2 FQDESV (reference sequence). The CDR3 loop spans 12 amino acids. Trimming took 5 bases from V and 5 from J; bases not matched to a gene: 2. The CDR3 region is CASSETGDEQYF. CDR3 nucleotide sequence: TGTGCCAGCAGCGAGACAGGGGACGAGCAGTACTTC.

The chain employs TRBV5-4 and TRBJ2-3, with D hard to call. Deletions cut 0 bases from V and 4 bases from J, with 9 bases between. This CDR3 contains 14 residues. Germline V gives CDR1 SGHNT, CDR2 YYREEE (reference sequence). DNA for the CDR3: TGTGCCAGCAGCTTGGGTACGGTTCCAGATACGCAGTATTTT. Protein sequence: CASSLGTVPDTQYF.

This clone has ten or more counts. The rearrangement links TRBV11-2 to TRBJ2-1; D may be TRBD2 (5 bases). Germline V gene sequence: CDR1 SGHAT, CDR2 FQNNGV. The ends were cut back, 2 bases at V and 3 bases at J, with 8 bases in the middle. The CDR3 is made up of 14 amino acids. The CDR3 nucleotides read TGTGCCAGCAGCTTACTAGCTTTCTACAATGAGCAGTTCTTC. It specifies CASSLLAFYNEQFF.

The J gene is TRBJ2-7, the V gene TRBV5-4; 7 bases match TRBD2. The CDR3 covers 15 residues. Germline V gene sequence: CDR1 SGHNT, CDR2 YYREEE (reference sequence). V gave up 2 bases and J gave up 4 bases; unmatched junction bases: 9. The CDR3 loop reads CASSFFKTGGYEQYF. The CDR3 DNA follows: TGTGCCAGCAGCTTTTTTAAAACGGGAGGTTACGAGCAGTACTTC.

V is TRBV28 and J is TRBJ1-2, with D unclear. The CDR3 runs 13 residues. The germline V gene has CDR1 MDHEN and CDR2 SYDVKM. The V end was cut by 3 bases, the J end by 7 bases, with 12 bases between. The CDR3 sequence: CASSFGPYGGYTF. CDR3 in DNA: TGTGCCAGCAGTTTCGGGCCGTACGGTGGCTACACCTTC.

The V and J genes are TRBV7-2 and TRBJ1-1, with 7 bases matching TRBD1. The CDR3 contains 14 residues. The germline V gene has CDR1 SGHTA and CDR2 FQGNSA. V trimming: 2 bases; J trimming: 3 bases; junction bases outside the gene matches: 3. CDR3: CASSLQGGHTEAFF. CDR3 DNA sequence: TGTGCCAGCAGCTTACAAGGGGGCCACACTGAAGCTTTCTTT.

The chain couples TRBV28 to TRBJ2-2; no reliable D call. The CDR3 has 15 residues. CDR1 and CDR2 (germline): MDHEN, SYDVKM. V dropped 6 bases and J dropped 1 base, with 12 bases sitting between them. The CDR3 DNA reads TGTGCCAGCAGCCCGTACAGAATGAACACCGGGGAGCTGTTTTTT. It specifies CASSPYRMNTGELFF.

The J gene is TRBJ2-3, the V gene TRBV12-2; the D call TRBD2 from the table was never checked on the DNA. TRBV12-2 is designated a pseudogene. The CDR3 runs 14 residues. In DNA form, the CDR3 reads TGTGCAAGTCGCCCCCCCGCGGGGGGAGATACGCAGTATTTT. Its protein is CASRPPAGGDTQYF.

The chain employs TRBV6-5 and TRBJ2-7; possibly TRBD1 for D (6 bases). The CDR3 consists of 16 residues. Germline V gene data show CDR1 as MNHEY and CDR2 as SVGAGI. V dropped 0 bases and J dropped 3 bases, with 15 bases sitting between them. In nucleotides, the CDR3 is TGTGCCAGCAGTTACTCAATCGGCAGGGGATTCTACGAGCAGTACTTC. It specifies CASSYSIGRGFYEQYF.

This clone has a handful of counts. The chain has TRBV19 and TRBJ2-2, with D perhaps TRBD1 (5 bases). V was pared by 1 base and J by 5 bases, with 11 bases between. The V gene's germline CDR1 is LNHDA and CDR2 SQIVND (reference sequence). This CDR3 contains 15 residues. The CDR3 region is CASSIGPGATGELFF. For the CDR3, the DNA is TGTGCCAGTAGTATAGGGCCTGGGGCGACCGGGGAGCTGTTTTTT.

The chain's CDR3 is CASSLPQHNYGYTF. DNA for the CDR3: TGTGCCAGCAGTTTGCCTCAGCATAACTATGGCTACACCTTC. The chain combines TRBV28 with TRBJ1-2; D is ambiguous. Trimming removed 3 bases at V and 1 base at J, with 9 bases between. Germline CDR1 MDHEN, CDR2 SYDVKM. This CDR3 comprises 14 residues.

The chain uses TRBV2 and TRBJ2-7, with D tentatively TRBD1 or TRBD2 (5 bases each). V was clipped by 6 bases and J by 0 bases, with 18 bases between them. Germline-derived CDR1 and CDR2 are SNHLY and FYNNEI. The CDR3 length is 16 residues. Written as DNA, the CDR3 is TGTGCCAGCAGCGAGGGGCAGGTTCGAAGCTCCTACGAGCAGTACTTC. Protein product: CASSEGQVRSSYEQYF.

This rearrangement joins TRBV10-1 to TRBJ1-5, with a possible D match to TRBD1 (5 bases). V lost 3 bases, J lost 7 bases, and 10 bases lay in between. This CDR3 is 13 amino acids long. Germline V lookup: CDR1 WNHNN, CDR2 SYGVQD (reference sequence). As DNA, the CDR3 is TGCGCCAGCAGTGATCGGGGGAGCCAGCCCCAGCATTTT. It encodes CASSDRGSQPQHF.

This clone was counted between two and nine times. V usage is TRBV7-2 and J usage is TRBJ2-7; maybe TRBD1 (5 bases). The V and J ends lost 3 bases and 4 bases respectively, with 10 bases between them. This CDR3 contains 13 residues. Germline V gives CDR1 SGHTA, CDR2 FQGNSA. CDR3 coding DNA: TGTGCCAGCAGCTTGGGCAGGGTGTACGAGCAGTACTTC. This sequence encodes CASSLGRVYEQYF.

The gene calls are TRBV27 and TRBJ2-7; the match to TRBD1 covers 8 bases. From germline, CDR1 is MNHEY and CDR2 SMNVEV (reference sequence). V shed 5 bases and J 4 bases; nucleotides not matched to a gene: 7. The CDR3 sequence is 14 residues long. This CDR3 is CASSLDRAGYEQYF. The CDR3 DNA reads as TGTGCCAGCAGTCTGGACAGGGCGGGATACGAGCAGTACTTC.